Here is one T cell receptor (beta chain) with its context. Its antigen is as yet unknown. This specimen comes from a study of T cell clonotyping in hematopoietic cell transplantation. Whole-study findings and limits: Recipient TCR diversity dropped after transplant; expanded clonotypes rose from day 30 to 180.

Germline V gene sequence: CDR1 SGHAT, CDR2 FQNNGV. V gave up 4 bases and J gave up 5 bases, with 14 bases separating them. This CDR3 is built from 14 residues. Only in-frame clones appear in the TCRdb table, and some are missing; sequencing was by immunoSEQ multiplex PCR. Of several thousand clones in the sample, about 87% were seen once. The clonotype originates from a male patient in his fifties who had an allogeneic stem cell transplant from a related donor, so the T cells may come from the graft donor. Some clones in this sample may be carry-over from other donors' samples. Material: PBMCs, obtained 100 days after allogeneic stem cell transplant. The chain carries TRBV11-2 and TRBJ2-5; D gene unclear. CDR3 sequence: CASSSGRLGETQYF. In DNA form, the CDR3 reads TGTGCCAGCAGCTCGGGTCGTCTGGGGGAGACCCAGTACTTC.